The 30 T cell receptor beta chains reported below all come from one sample, sequenced in a study of Tregs in tolerant kidney transplant recipients. After approximately six days with irradiated graft donor PBMCs, CFSE-labeled recipient PBMCs were FACS-sorted. Clones were sequenced by immunoSEQ multiplex PCR, and TCRdb holds only the in-frame ones, with some missing. The sample lists 15,000 or so clones, about 53% occurring once. No antigen is known for these receptors. The sample here was CD4+ T cells from blood cultured with allogeneic cells, taken before the transplant. All receptors come from a human patient who received a combined kidney and bone marrow transplant.

The chain links TRBV25-1 to TRBJ2-5, with D perhaps TRBD2 (6 bases). This CDR3 comprises 14 residues. Trimming cost V 1 base and J 9 bases, with 15 bases left between them. Per the germline V gene, CDR1 is MGHDK and CDR2 is SYGVNS. Written as DNA, the CDR3 is TGTGCCAGCAGTGAATTCCTCGAGGGAGGTCCCCAGTACTTC. It translates to CASSEFLEGGPQYF.

Only a few counts were recorded for this clone. The V call is TRBV6-5, the J call TRBJ2-7; TRBD2 agrees at 10 bases. The CDR3 sequence is 15 residues long. Germline-derived CDR1 and CDR2 are MNHEY and SVGAGI. Germline trimming cut 2 bases from V and 3 bases from J; bases unmatched to any gene: 4. CDR3 sequence: CASSYRVAGGYEQYF. In nucleotides, the CDR3 is TGTGCCAGCAGTTACCGGGTAGCGGGAGGCTACGAGCAGTACTTC.

This clone was counted between two and nine times. The V call is TRBV5-1, the J call TRBJ2-6, with 7 bases matching TRBD1. Germline lookup yields CDR1 SGHRS and CDR2 YFSETQ. The CDR3 totals 19 residues. V dropped 5 bases and J dropped 2; count of bases not matched to a gene: 16. CDR3 coding DNA: TGCGCCAGCAGTCCACTTCCTGGGACAGCCTCAGCTGGGGCCAACGTCCTGACTTTC. Translated: CASSPLPGTASAGANVLTF.

This clone showed up just a few times. The gene calls are TRBV7-8 and TRBJ2-7; tentative D call: TRBD2 (5 bases). The CDR3 covers 13 residues. The V end lost 5 bases, the J end lost 7 bases, and 15 bases lay between the germline ends. The germline V gene encodes CDR1 SGHVS and CDR2 FQNEAQ. CDR3 sequence: CASSAGKKGEQYF. The CDR3 bases are TGTGCCAGCAGCGCCGGGAAAAAAGGGGAGCAGTACTTC. Full variable domain (outside the CDR3, taken from reference TRBV7-8 and TRBJ2-7): GAGVSQSPRYKVAKRGQDVALRCDPISGHVSLFWYQQALGQGPEFLTYFQNEAQLDKSGLPSDRFFAERPEGSVSTLKIQRTQQEDSAVYLCASSAGKKGEQYFGPGTRLTVT.

The chain has TRBV4-3 and TRBJ2-2, with TRBD2 as a possible D gene (6 bases). Germline CDR1 reads LGHNA; CDR2 reads YSLEER. The CDR3 contains 14 residues. Deletions cut 8 bases from V and 4 bases from J, with 14 bases between. The CDR3 DNA is TGCGCCAGCTCTCGGGGGAGAAGCACCGGGGAGCTGTTTTTT. Its translation is CASSRGRSTGELFF.

This chain connects TRBV19 to TRBJ2-3; 12 nucleotides align to TRBD2. V trimming: 5 bases; J trimming: 0 bases; junction bases outside the gene matches: 21. CDR1 is LNHDA, CDR2 SQIVND, per germline (reference sequence). The CDR3 consists of 22 residues. The CDR3 DNA sequence: TGTGCCAGTAGTTTAGGACTAGCGGGACTGATGATCGGAACCCCTAGCACAGATACGCAGTATTTT. Protein sequence: CASSLGLAGLMIGTPSTDTQYF.

This clone was counted a single time. This chain connects TRBV5-1 to TRBJ1-2; weak D call: TRBD1 (5 bases). This CDR3 comprises 15 residues. The V end was cut by 3 bases, the J end by 3 bases, with 15 bases between. Germline V gives CDR1 SGHRS, CDR2 YFSETQ. CDR3 sequence reads: CASSSGSGNDYGYTF. CDR3 in DNA: TGCGCCAGCAGCTCCGGTTCAGGGAATGACTATGGCTACACCTTC.

The V and J genes are TRBV25-1 and TRBJ1-1; tentative D call: TRBD1 (6 bases). This CDR3 contains 15 residues. Trimming left V 4 bases short and J 2 bases short, with 14 bases between. Per germline, CDR1 MGHDK and CDR2 SYGVNS. The CDR3 coding sequence is TGTGCCAGCAGTGCCTCAAGGGGGTTCAACACTGAAGCTTTCTTT. Protein: CASSASRGFNTEAFF.

Judged by abundance, this clone is medium-sized (0.01 to 0.1%). The same CDR3 can be traced to other DNA sequences in this sample. The chain couples TRBV5-4 to TRBJ1-6; the D gene is possibly TRBD1 (5 bases). V was shortened by 4 bases and J by 7 bases, with 9 bases between the two germline ends. The CDR3 has 13 amino acids. The germline gives CDR1 SGHNT, CDR2 YYREEE (reference sequence). This CDR3 is CASSTGRNSPLHF. The CDR3 coding sequence is TGTGCCAGCAGCACAGGACGGAATTCACCCCTCCACTTT.

V usage is TRBV29-1 and J usage is TRBJ2-3; no firm D call. Germline V gene sequence: CDR1 SQVTM, CDR2 ANQGSEA. Between the trimmed V and J ends, which lost 5 bases and 6 bases, there was a span of 15 bases. This CDR3 region has 13 residues. DNA of the CDR3: TGCAGCGTTCCGATATTTTCGGAGGATACGCAGTATTTT. Protein sequence: CSVPIFSEDTQYF.

The chain recombines TRBV10-3 with TRBJ1-2; D may be TRBD1 (6 bases). Trimming pared 1 base from V and 2 bases from J, leaving 8 bases between. This CDR3 spans 14 amino acids. The germline CDR1 and CDR2 sequences are ENHRY and SYGVKD. The CDR3 protein is CAISEWDTNYGYTF. CDR3 sequence (DNA): TGTGCCATCAGTGAGTGGGACACCAACTATGGCTACACCTTC.

The chain couples TRBV7-8 to TRBJ2-7; TRBD2 matches at 7 bases. Per germline, CDR1 SGHVS and CDR2 FQNEAQ. With V trimmed by 7 bases and J by 0 bases, 9 bases remained unmatched. This CDR3 comprises 15 residues. CDR3 loop: CASTLLGGSSYEQYF. CDR3 bases: TGTGCCAGCACCTTGTTGGGGGGGAGCTCCTACGAGCAGTACTTC.

V gene TRBV11-2 combines with J gene TRBJ2-5; D perhaps matches TRBD2 (6 bases). Germline CDR1 SGHAT, CDR2 FQNNGV. The CDR3 is 14 amino acids. V was shortened by 5 bases and J by 2 bases, with 12 bases between the two germline ends. CDR3 nucleotide sequence: TGTGCCAGCAGCCCAATAGCGGTTCAAGAGACCCAGTACTTC. Protein: CASSPIAVQETQYF. Variable domain in full (rest from reference TRBV11-2 and TRBJ2-5): EAGVAQSPRYKIIEKRQSVAFWCNPISGHATLYWYQQILGQGPKLLIQFQNNGVVDDSQLPKDRFSAERLKGVDSTLKIQPAKLEDSAVYLCASSPIAVQETQYFGPGTRLLVL.

The chain combines TRBV28 with TRBJ1-5, with D possibly being TRBD1 (5 bases). Germline assignment: CDR1 MDHEN and CDR2 SYDVKM. The V gene lost 5 bases and the J gene lost 0 bases, with 8 bases spanning the gap. The CDR3 loop spans 14 amino acids. The DNA for the CDR3 is TGTGCCAGCAGTCGGGGGTATAGCAATCAGCCCCAGCATTTT. Amino acids: CASSRGYSNQPQHF.

The chain is built from TRBV18 and TRBJ2-5; weak D call: TRBD1 (6 bases). V lost 6 bases, J lost 11 bases, and 22 bases lay in between. Germline lookup yields CDR1 KGHSH and CDR2 LQKENI. The CDR3 sequence is 14 residues long. CDR3 in DNA: TGTGCCAGCTCTCGCTCGGAGCCTACGAGGGGGCAGTACTTC. It codes for CASSRSEPTRGQYF. The complete variable domain, with remaining parts taken from reference TRBV18 and TRBJ2-5, reads NAGVMQNPRHLVRRRGQEARLRCSPMKGHSHVYWYRQLPEEGLKFMVYLQKENIIDESGMPKERFSAEFPKEGPSILRIQQVVRGDSAAYFCASSRSEPTRGQYFGPGTRLLVL.

DNA for the CDR3: TGTGCCAGCAGCTCGCTAGCTAGCACAGATACGCAGTATTTT. This encodes CASSSLASTDTQYF. This sequence joins TRBV7-2 and TRBJ2-3; possibly TRBD2 for D (5 bases). Germline values: CDR1 SGHTA, CDR2 FQGNSA. The germline V and J ends were trimmed by 4 bases and 0 bases, with 8 bases remaining between them. CDR3 length: 14 amino acids.

This clone has just a few counts. The chain combines TRBV11-3 with TRBJ2-2; 11 nucleotides agree with TRBD2. With 2 bases clipped from V and 7 bases from J, the junction kept 12 bases outside the gene matches. Germline V lookup: CDR1 SGHNT, CDR2 YENEEA. The CDR3 covers 18 residues. The CDR3 protein is CASSLSPIISGRDGELFF. Here the CDR3 DNA reads TGTGCCAGCAGCTTAAGCCCCATTATTAGCGGGAGGGACGGGGAGCTGTTTTTT.

The chain links TRBV6-5 to TRBJ1-6; maybe TRBD1 (6 bases). Per germline, CDR1 MNHEY and CDR2 SVGAGI. V lost 7 bases, J lost 7 bases, and 8 bases lay in between. CDR3 length: 12 amino acids. This CDR3 reads CASTRGNSPLHF. In nucleotides, the CDR3 is TGTGCCAGCACGAGGGGGAATTCACCCCTCCACTTT.

The V gene is TRBV7-8, the J gene TRBJ2-5; 12 positions match TRBD2. Germline values: CDR1 SGHVS, CDR2 FQNEAQ. Losses at the gene ends were 0 bases for V and 7 bases for J; bases not matched to a gene: 12. CDR3 length: 18 residues. In nucleotides, the CDR3 is TGTGCCAGCAGCTTAGCGCGGGGGCCACTAGCGGGGGGCCGGACCCAGTACTTC. It codes for CASSLARGPLAGGRTQYF.

The chain couples TRBV7-8 to TRBJ1-6; the match to TRBD1 covers 8 bases. Unmatched junction bases numbered 8, after V lost 2 bases and J lost 11 bases. This CDR3 has 15 residues. The V gene's germline CDR1 is SGHVS and CDR2 FQNEAQ. The CDR3 loop is CASSLPQGARTPLHF. The CDR3 nucleotides read TGTGCCAGCAGCTTACCCCAGGGGGCCAGGACACCCCTCCACTTT.

The chain links TRBV4-2 to TRBJ2-3; TRBD1 matches at 10 bases. Trimming removed 1 base from V and 1 base from J; junction bases left unmatched: 5. CDR3 length: 17 amino acids. CDR1 and CDR2 (germline): LGHNA, YNFKEQ. CDR3 nucleotides: TGTGCCAGCAGCCAAGGCGACAGGGGGCATGGCACAGATACGCAGTATTTT. Encoded protein: CASSQGDRGHGTDTQYF.

V and J are TRBV11-2 and TRBJ1-2; D might be TRBD1 (6 bases). The CDR3 covers 15 residues. Trimming shortened V by 5 bases and J by 2 bases, and 15 bases separated the two germline ends. CDR1 and CDR2 (germline): SGHAT, FQNNGV. CDR3 coding DNA: TGTGCCAGCAGCCAGCAAGGGGGGGGCAACTATGGCTACACCTTC. Its translation is CASSQQGGGNYGYTF. The full variable domain, rest sourced from reference TRBV11-2 and TRBJ1-2, is EAGVAQSPRYKIIEKRQSVAFWCNPISGHATLYWYQQILGQGPKLLIQFQNNGVVDDSQLPKDRFSAERLKGVDSTLKIQPAKLEDSAVYLCASSQQGGGNYGYTFGSGTRLTVV.

The rearrangement links TRBV9 to TRBJ2-1, with 8 bases fitting TRBD1. The CDR3 covers 16 residues. V lost 7 bases to trimming and J lost 4 bases; unmatched junction nucleotides: 13. Germline V gene sequence: CDR1 SGDLS, CDR2 YYNGEE. The CDR3 sequence: CASGPQGARVYNEQFF. The DNA of the CDR3 is TGTGCCAGCGGACCCCAGGGGGCGAGGGTTTACAATGAGCAGTTCTTC.

The CDR3 reads CASSSGLNTGELFF. CDR3 bases: TGCGCCAGCAGCTCGGGACTGAACACCGGGGAGCTGTTTTTT. The V gene is TRBV5-1, the J gene TRBJ2-2; maybe TRBD2 (6 bases). The CDR3 is 14 residues long. V gave up 3 bases and J gave up 1 base, with 7 bases separating them. CDR1 is SGHRS, CDR2 YFSETQ, per germline.

The V and J genes are TRBV4-1 and TRBJ2-5; D might be TRBD1 (6 bases). The germline V gene has CDR1 MGHRA and CDR2 YSYEKL. The CDR3 totals 17 residues. With 3 bases removed from V and 5 bases from J, the gap between germline ends came to 22 bases. CDR3 residues: CASSQGTGQRALETQYF. In DNA, the CDR3 is TGCGCCAGCAGCCAGGGAACAGGGCAGAGGGCCTTGGAGACCCAGTACTTC.

By share of the sample, this clone is medium-sized (0.01 to 0.1%). The genes are TRBV10-3 and TRBJ2-2; 8 bases line up with TRBD2. Per germline, CDR1 ENHRY and CDR2 SYGVKD. The V segment lost 11 bases and the J segment 5 bases; nucleotides outside the gene matches: 10. The CDR3 covers 14 residues. Here the CDR3 reads CASGSGALTGELFF. The CDR3 DNA reads TGTGCCTCCGGTAGCGGGGCCCTTACCGGGGAGCTGTTTTTT.

By share of the sample, this clone is medium-sized (0.01 to 0.1%). The chain combines TRBV7-2 with TRBJ1-3, with D maybe TRBD1 (5 bases). V was cut by 2 bases and J by 0 bases, with 11 bases left in between. Germline CDR1 is SGHTA and CDR2 is FQGNSA. CDR3 length: 16 amino acids. The CDR3 here is CASSLYRFPSGNTIYF. CDR3 sequence (DNA): TGTGCCAGCAGCTTATACAGGTTCCCCTCTGGAAACACCATATATTTT.

The V gene is TRBV27, the J gene TRBJ2-2, with D possibly TRBD1 on 6 matching bases. The germline V and J ends were trimmed by 3 bases and 2 bases, with 10 bases remaining between them. The V gene's germline CDR1 is MNHEY and CDR2 SMNVEV (reference sequence). This CDR3 is built from 15 residues. The CDR3 loop reads CASSFMGANTGELFF. For the CDR3, the DNA is TGTGCCAGCAGTTTTATGGGGGCCAACACCGGGGAGCTGTTTTTT.

The rearrangement links TRBV27 to TRBJ1-2, with D perhaps matching TRBD1 (6 bases). The CDR3 runs to 14 residues. V dropped 7 bases and J dropped 8 bases, with 20 bases sitting between them. The V gene's germline CDR1 is MNHEY and CDR2 SMNVEV (reference sequence). The chain's CDR3 is CASTSPGHQGGYTF. The CDR3 DNA sequence: TGTGCCAGCACCTCCCCCGGACACCAGGGGGGCTACACCTTC.

The J gene is TRBJ2-1, the V gene TRBV4-3; 8 bases are a match to TRBD1. V trimming: 4 bases; J trimming: 7 bases; junction bases outside the gene matches: 6. Per the germline V gene, CDR1 is LGHNA and CDR2 is YSLEER. The CDR3 runs 14 residues. The CDR3 sequence is CASSRQGIGNEQFF. CDR3 nucleotide sequence: TGCGCCAGCAGCCGACAGGGGATCGGGAATGAGCAGTTCTTC.